Reported below is one TCR beta chain. This clone was observed a few times. Its antigen is unknown. Per-base qualities were not stored, and no clone one base away is much larger. Deletion took 4 bases off V and 1 base off J, with a span of 20 bases between the germline ends. From a lookup of the germline V gene, CDR1 and CDR2 are SGDLS and YYNGEE. The CDR3, from cysteine to phenylalanine, totals 17 residues. The retained sequence is limited to the CDR3, 51 bases, with the frame set at the first base. These data originate in a study of beta chain features in type 1 diabetes (dated by TCRdb to 2016 to 2019). Background on the whole study: Mean age, gender distribution, total cell number and subset yield did not differ between patients and healthy donors. In the study, TCRB repertoires of sorted circulating CD4+ T cell subsets from recently diagnosed type 1 diabetes patients were compared with those of matched healthy donors. Regulatory and stem cell-like memory subsets were isolated from only 8 patients and about eight healthy donors, whereas naive and central memory subsets came from all 30 or so donors. Across all samples, fewer than 130 million sorted cells were examined, and cell number per subset correlated strongly with RNA yield. Broad study findings and their caveats: Because cDNA was sequenced instead of genomic DNA, highly expressing activated cells could be over-represented, though the groups showed no difference in activation or CD3 levels. A moderate but significant shortening of TCRB CDR3 length was observed in type 1 diabetes patients in all four CD4+ subsets. Naive, central memory and regulatory TCRB repertoires appeared to be more alike among patients than among healthy donors. PCR might favor shorter templates, but patient and control samples were amplified and corrected together, so any skew would affect both groups equally. Patients with type 1 diabetes made fewer insertions and deleted more nucleotides at VDJ recombination sites, implying thymic rearrangement abnormalities. HLA sub-analyses involved small numbers of individuals, so any influence of HLA type on TCRB rearrangement remained unresolved.

From each donor, a single peripheral blood sample of approximately 120 mL on average was drawn into heparinised tubes. A BD FACSAria II and a panel including CD45RO, CCR7, CD25, CD127, CD95 and CD27 were used to sort naive, central memory, regulatory and stem cell-like memory CD4+ T cells. Every sorted population had a purity above 98%. PBMCs were separated immediately by Lymphoprep density gradient centrifugation and were stained directly, without being cultured. To minimize batch effects, samples were stained and sorted in pairs, one healthy donor with one patient per experiment. The entire isolated RNA was reverse transcribed using the High Capacity cDNA Reverse Transcription Kit, and thus expressed TCRB transcripts were sequenced. Deep immunoSEQ sequencing was performed on naive, central memory and regulatory T cell samples, with an average of roughly 3.6 million total reads per sample. Sorted cells were lysed in RLT buffer and RNA was extracted with DNase-treated RNeasy Micro or Mini kits, depending on cell number. To prevent cross-contamination, each cell subset was processed individually, whereas patient and healthy donor samples were processed jointly. The immunoSEQ multiplex PCR was used to amplify TCRB sequences from cDNA, generating 87-bp fragments that spanned the CDR3 region. Sequencing of the amplicons was performed on the Illumina HiSeq platform. Per the original workflow: PCR bias was corrected computationally using synthetic template baselines, and reads within Hamming distance 2 were collapsed, with unmergeable singletons discarded. By aligning reads against IMGT, V, D and J genes, CDR3 length, and insertions or deletions at six rearrangement sites were assigned. Within each subset, clonotype counts were normalized to sorted cell number, after which true diversity and Gini coefficients were computed with the tcR R package. Repertoire sharing was quantified using the overlap coefficient calculated on TCRB nucleotide sequences. Here the immuneACCESS table is served through TCRdb, limited to in-frame sequences with V and J called. Missing clones are a known gap in these copies; in checked studies unresolved V genes cover under half, and the rest lacks a known reason. V, J and clone size were drawn from that table, and D and trimming were deduced from the DNA. In this sample the table shows roughly 180,000 clones, less than 10% of which occur a single time. The ten most abundant clones make up roughly 0.5% of the sample.

Sequencing used central memory CD4+ T cells from blood. The chain was built from TRBV9 and TRBJ2-5; TRBD2 might be the D gene, on 5 matching bases. This clonotype was obtained from a young man with type 1 diabetes. In nucleotides, the sequence is TGTGCCAGCAGCTCCGGGGATTACCCACAATTCCAAGAGACCCAGTACTTC. Translated, it gives CASSSGDYPQFQETQYF.